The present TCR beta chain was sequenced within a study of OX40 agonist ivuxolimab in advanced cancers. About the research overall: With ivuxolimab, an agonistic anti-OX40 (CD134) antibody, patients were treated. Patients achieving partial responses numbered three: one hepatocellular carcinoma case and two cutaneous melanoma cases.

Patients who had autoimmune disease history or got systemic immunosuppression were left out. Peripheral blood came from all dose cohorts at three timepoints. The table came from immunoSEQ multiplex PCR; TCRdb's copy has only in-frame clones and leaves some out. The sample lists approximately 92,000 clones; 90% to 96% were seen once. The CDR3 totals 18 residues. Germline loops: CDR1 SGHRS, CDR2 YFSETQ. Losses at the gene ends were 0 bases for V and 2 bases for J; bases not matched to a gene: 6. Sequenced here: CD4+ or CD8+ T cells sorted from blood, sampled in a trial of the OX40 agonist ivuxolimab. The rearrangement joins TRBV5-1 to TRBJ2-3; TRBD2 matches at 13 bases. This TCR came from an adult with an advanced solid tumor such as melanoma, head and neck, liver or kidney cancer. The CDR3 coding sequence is TGCGCCAGCAGCTTGGAACTAGCGGGGGGGCCGATCACAGATACGCAGTATTTT. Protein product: CASSLELAGGPITDTQYF.